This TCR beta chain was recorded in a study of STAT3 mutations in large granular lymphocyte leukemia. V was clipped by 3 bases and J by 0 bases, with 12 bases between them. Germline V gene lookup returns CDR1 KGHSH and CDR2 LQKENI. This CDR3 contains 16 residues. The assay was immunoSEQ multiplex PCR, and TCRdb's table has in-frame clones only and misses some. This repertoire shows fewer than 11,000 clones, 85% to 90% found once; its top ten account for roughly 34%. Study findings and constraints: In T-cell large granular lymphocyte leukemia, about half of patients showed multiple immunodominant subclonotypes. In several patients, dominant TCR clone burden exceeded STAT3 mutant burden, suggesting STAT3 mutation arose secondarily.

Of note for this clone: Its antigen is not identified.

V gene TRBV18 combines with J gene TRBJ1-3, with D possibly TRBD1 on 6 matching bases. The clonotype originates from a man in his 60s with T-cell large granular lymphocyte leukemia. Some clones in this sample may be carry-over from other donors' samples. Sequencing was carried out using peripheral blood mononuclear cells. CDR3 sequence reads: CASSPNGGYSGNTIYF. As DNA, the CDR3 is TGTGCCAGCTCACCCAATGGGGGCTACTCTGGAAACACCATATATTTT.